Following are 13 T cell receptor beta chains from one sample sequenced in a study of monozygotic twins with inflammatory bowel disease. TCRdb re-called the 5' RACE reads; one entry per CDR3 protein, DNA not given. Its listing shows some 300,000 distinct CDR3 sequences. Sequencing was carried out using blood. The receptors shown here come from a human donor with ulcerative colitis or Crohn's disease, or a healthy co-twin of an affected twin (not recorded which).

The CDR3 sequence: CASSTKGQGDYGYTF. The chain is built from TRBV7-9 and TRBJ1-2; TCRdb gives TRBD1 as the D gene, but with no DNA this cannot be confirmed. The CDR3 has 15 residues. Germline assignment: CDR1 SEHNR and CDR2 FQNEAQ (reference sequence).

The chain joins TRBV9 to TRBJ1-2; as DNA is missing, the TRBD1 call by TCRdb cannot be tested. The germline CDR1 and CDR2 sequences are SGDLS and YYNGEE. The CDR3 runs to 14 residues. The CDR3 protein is CASSVGQGLNGYTF.

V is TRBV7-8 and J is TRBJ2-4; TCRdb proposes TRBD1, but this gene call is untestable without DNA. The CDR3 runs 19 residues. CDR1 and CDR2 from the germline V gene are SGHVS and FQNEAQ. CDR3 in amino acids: CASSLVEGARDSAKNIQYF.

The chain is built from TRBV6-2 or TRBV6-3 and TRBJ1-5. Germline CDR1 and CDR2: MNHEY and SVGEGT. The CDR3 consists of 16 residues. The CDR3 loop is CASSYFRGSGNQPQHF.

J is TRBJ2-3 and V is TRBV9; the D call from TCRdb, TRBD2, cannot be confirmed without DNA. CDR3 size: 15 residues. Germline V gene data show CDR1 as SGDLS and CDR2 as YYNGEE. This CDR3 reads CASSAGTSGPDTQYF.

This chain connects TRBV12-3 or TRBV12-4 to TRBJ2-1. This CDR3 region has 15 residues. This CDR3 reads CASIRAGVLYNEQFF.

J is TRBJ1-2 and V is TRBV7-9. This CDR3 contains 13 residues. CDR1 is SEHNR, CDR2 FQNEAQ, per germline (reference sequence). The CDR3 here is CASSDRTLYGYTF.

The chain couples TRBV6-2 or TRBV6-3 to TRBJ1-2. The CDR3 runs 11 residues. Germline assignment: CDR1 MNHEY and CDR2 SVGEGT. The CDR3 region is CASSFYTGYTF.

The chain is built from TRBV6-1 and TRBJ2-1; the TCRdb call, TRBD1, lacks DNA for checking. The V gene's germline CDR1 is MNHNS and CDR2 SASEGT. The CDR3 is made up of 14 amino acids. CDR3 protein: CASTTGGSYNEQFF.

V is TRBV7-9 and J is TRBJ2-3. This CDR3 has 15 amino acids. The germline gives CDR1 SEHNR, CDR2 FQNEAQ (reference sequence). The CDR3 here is CASSLRWASTDTQYF.

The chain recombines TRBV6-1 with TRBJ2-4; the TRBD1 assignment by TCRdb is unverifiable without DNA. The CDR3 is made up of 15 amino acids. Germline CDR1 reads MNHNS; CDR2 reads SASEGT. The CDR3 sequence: CASKGMGSAKNIQYF.

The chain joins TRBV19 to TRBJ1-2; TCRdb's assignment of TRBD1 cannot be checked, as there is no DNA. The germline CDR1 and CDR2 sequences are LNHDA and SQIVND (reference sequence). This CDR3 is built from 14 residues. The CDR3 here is CASTYRGRRAGYTF.

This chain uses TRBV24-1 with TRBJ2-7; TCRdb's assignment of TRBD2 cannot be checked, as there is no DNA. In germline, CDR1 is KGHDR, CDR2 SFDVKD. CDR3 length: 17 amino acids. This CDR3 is CATSESPGLAGGYEQYF.